One and the same sample provided the 26 T cell receptor beta chains below, sequenced in a study of blood T cells in healthy people across ages. Sample-barcoded 5' priming and a J-beta primer mix drove a second PCR of 7 to 11 cycles. TCRdb processed the 5' RACE reads anew with MiXCR; each CDR3 protein has one entry. This sample has 700,000 to 850,000 distinct CDR3 sequences, with roughly 53% found just once. Sequenced input: blood. The source of these receptors is a man aged 80 or over in good health.

The chain links TRBV10-3 to TRBJ2-7; 8 bases fit TRBD2. V trimming: 6 bases; J trimming: 0 bases; junction bases outside the gene matches: 7. The CDR3 is 15 residues long. The germline CDR1 and CDR2 sequences are ENHRY and SYGVKD. The CDR3, as DNA: TGTGCCATCAGACAGCGGGAGCGGGACTCCTACGAGCAGTACTTC. Its translation is CAIRQRERDSYEQYF.

The chain links TRBV20-1 to TRBJ2-1; TRBD2 matches at 16 bases. CDR1 is DFQATT and CDR2 is SNEGSKA in the germline V gene (reference sequence). CDR3 length: 18 amino acids. The junction had 5 bases not matched to a gene; V was cut back by 3 bases and J by 0 bases. The CDR3 DNA follows: TGCAGTGCTAGGCCGGGACTAGCGGGAGGGAGCTCCTACAATGAGCAGTTCTTC. It encodes CSARPGLAGGSSYNEQFF.

The chain carries TRBV6-2 or TRBV6-3 and TRBJ2-1, with TRBD2 identical over 8 bases. After removal of 2 bases from V and 6 bases from J, the junction contained 9 bases not matched to a gene. This CDR3 is built from 16 residues. Germline assignment: CDR1 MNHEY and CDR2 SVGEGT. The CDR3, as DNA: TGTGCCAGCAGTTACCCCTCCAGCGGGAGAAGCAATGAGCAGTTCTTC. Translation: CASSYPSSGRSNEQFF.

The chain joins TRBV30 to TRBJ2-1; D unclear. Germline loops: CDR1 GTSNPN, CDR2 SVGIG (reference sequence). The length of the CDR3 is 11 residues. The germline V and J ends were trimmed by 2 bases and 8 bases, with 7 bases remaining between them. In DNA, the CDR3 is TGTGCCTGGAGTCAAGCTGATGAGCAGTTCTTC. This translates into CAWSQADEQFF. The full variable domain, rest sourced from reference TRBV30 and TRBJ2-1, is SQTIHQWPATLVQPVGSPLSLECTVEGTSNPNLYWYRQAAGRGLQLLFYSVGIGQISSEVPQNLSASRPQDRQFILSSKKLLLSDSGFYLCAWSQADEQFFGPGTRLTVL.

This clonotype has just a few counts. The gene calls are TRBV18 and TRBJ1-4; 7 nucleotides match TRBD1. The CDR3 sequence is 15 residues long. V lost 4 bases, J lost 7 bases, and 9 bases stayed unmatched. CDR1 and CDR2 from the germline V gene are KGHSH and LQKENI. Written as DNA, the CDR3 is TGTGCCAGCTCACTCCACACAGGGGCGCTTGAAAAACTGTTTTTT. Translation: CASSLHTGALEKLFF.

The chain employs TRBV5-1 and TRBJ2-7; D might be TRBD1 (6 bases). The germline V gene encodes CDR1 SGHRS and CDR2 YFSETQ. The V and J ends lost 5 bases and 5 bases respectively, with 20 bases between them. The length of the CDR3 is 15 residues. In DNA, the CDR3 is TGCGCCAGCAGGGCAGGGGCGGGTTTACACCACGAGCAGTACTTC. Amino acids: CASRAGAGLHHEQYF.

The chain carries TRBV2 and TRBJ1-5; TRBD1 is a possible D gene (5 bases). Trimming took 3 bases from V and 1 from J, leaving 10 bases between them. The V gene's germline CDR1 is SNHLY and CDR2 FYNNEI. The CDR3 extends over 15 amino acids. The CDR3 here is CASSDSGFSNQPQHF. CDR3 bases: TGTGCCAGCAGTGACTCAGGGTTCAGCAATCAGCCCCAGCATTTT.

The chain is built from TRBV5-1 and TRBJ2-7; unclear D gene. V lost 0 bases, J lost 2 bases, and 9 bases lay in between. The CDR3 is made up of 14 amino acids. Germline CDR1 and CDR2: SGHRS and YFSETQ. CDR3 loop: CASSLGPRAYEQYF. CDR3 in DNA: TGCGCCAGCAGCTTGGGACCTAGGGCCTACGAGCAGTACTTC.

The chain is built from TRBV6-1 and TRBJ2-1, with 9 nucleotides matching TRBD2. This CDR3 is 15 amino acids long. With 7 bases clipped from V and 6 bases from J, the junction kept 10 bases outside the gene matches. Germline CDR1 and CDR2: MNHNS and SASEGT. The DNA for the CDR3 is TGTGCCAGCAATGGAACTAGCGGGCGGTTCAATGAGCAGTTCTTC. This codes for CASNGTSGRFNEQFF.

The chain couples TRBV7-9 to TRBJ2-3; 14 bases line up with TRBD2. Germline V lookup: CDR1 SEHNR, CDR2 FQNEAQ (reference sequence). The CDR3 length is 17 residues. The ends lost 5 bases at V and 14 bases at J; junction bases unmatched: 18. This CDR3 reads CASSTTSGRGEHRYAYF. The DNA for the CDR3 is TGTGCCAGCAGCACGACTAGCGGGAGGGGGGAACACAGATACGCGTATTTT.

This chain links TRBV7-2 with TRBJ2-3; D may be TRBD2 (6 bases). V was clipped by 4 bases and J by 14 bases, with 28 bases between them. This CDR3 is 16 amino acids long. The germline gives CDR1 SGHTA, CDR2 FQGNSA. The CDR3 sequence is CASSSPGLVSRRYAYF. The CDR3 DNA is TGTGCCAGCAGCTCCCCGGGACTTGTCTCCCGCAGATACGCGTATTTT.

The V gene is TRBV29-1, the J gene TRBJ1-2; D may be TRBD1 (5 bases). Deletions cut 6 bases from V and 0 bases from J, with 14 bases between. The CDR3 runs to 14 residues. Germline assignment: CDR1 SQVTM and CDR2 ANQGSEA. The CDR3 sequence is CSVGEGTSNYGYTF. CDR3 bases: TGCAGCGTAGGGGAGGGGACCTCTAACTATGGCTACACCTTC. Based on the CDR3 plus reference TRBV29-1 and TRBJ1-2, the full variable domain is SAVISQKPSRDICQRGTSLTIQCQVDSQVTMMFWYRQQPGQSLTLIATANQGSEATYESGFVIDKFPISRPNLTFSTLTVSNMSPEDSSIYLCSVGEGTSNYGYTFGSGTRLTVV.

V gene TRBV9 combines with J gene TRBJ2-2; the D call may be TRBD1 or TRBD2 (5 bases each). V was pared by 1 base and J by 5 bases, with 15 bases between. CDR3 length: 16 amino acids. The germline gives CDR1 SGDLS, CDR2 YYNGEE. CDR3 residues: CASSVPVGGLTGELFF. The CDR3, as DNA: TGTGCCAGCAGCGTACCCGTTGGGGGATTAACCGGGGAGCTGTTTTTT.

This clonotype was observed a few times. This rearrangement joins TRBV27 to TRBJ2-7; D not resolved. CDR1 is MNHEY and CDR2 is SMNVEV in the germline V gene (reference sequence). CDR3 length: 13 amino acids. V dropped 3 bases and J dropped 1 base, with 7 bases sitting between them. This CDR3 reads CASSFLGSYEQYF. The CDR3 DNA reads as TGTGCCAGCAGTTTTCTGGGGTCCTACGAGCAGTACTTC.

Comments on this clonotype: A much larger clone sits a single nucleotide away, making a read error possible. The chain is built from TRBV20-1 and TRBJ2-3; TRBD2 aligns across 8 bases. The germline V gene encodes CDR1 DFQATT and CDR2 SNEGSKA (reference sequence). The CDR3 is 16 residues long. The J segment lost 4 bases and the V segment lost 5 bases, leaving 14 bases of the junction unmatched. CDR3 nucleotides: TGCAGTGCTCCTTTGGCGGGGGGCAAAATCGCAGATACGCAGTATTTT. Translated, it gives CSAPLAGGKIADTQYF.

This clonotype was seen only a few times. This chain uses TRBV5-1 with TRBJ2-7; D is possibly TRBD1 (5 bases). The CDR3 sequence is 15 residues long. CDR1 is SGHRS and CDR2 is YFSETQ in the germline V gene. V lost 0 bases and J lost 6, with 16 bases in between. The DNA for the CDR3 is TGCGCCAGCAGCTTGGCCTCAGGGTGGTCGGGCGAGCAGTACTTC. This codes for CASSLASGWSGEQYF.

This chain connects TRBV7-9 to TRBJ2-7; 7 bases line up with TRBD1. Unmatched junction bases numbered 5, after V lost 1 base and J lost 2 bases. The germline CDR1 and CDR2 sequences are SEHNR and FQNEAQ (reference sequence). This CDR3 region has 15 residues. The DNA for the CDR3 is TGTGCCAGCAGCTTAGACGACAGGGCAACCTACGAGCAGTACTTC. As protein: CASSLDDRATYEQYF.

The rearrangement links TRBV6-2 or TRBV6-3 to TRBJ2-3; D may be TRBD1 or TRBD2 (5 bases each). This CDR3 is built from 11 residues. Deletions cut 9 bases from V and 14 bases from J, with 18 bases between. Germline assignment: CDR1 MNHEY and CDR2 SVGEGT. The CDR3 nucleotides read TGTGCCAGTGGTGGGGGTAAGAGCGCGTATTTT. This gives the protein CASGGGKSAYF.

The chain is built from TRBV20-1 and TRBJ2-3; 12 bases are a match to TRBD2. The CDR3 is 17 amino acids. Germline V lookup: CDR1 DFQATT, CDR2 SNEGSKA (reference sequence). The trim removed 1 base at V and 0 bases at J, leaving 5 bases unmatched. In DNA, the CDR3 is TGCAGTGCTAGAGGTCGGACTAGCGGGACTAGCACAGATACGCAGTATTTT. It encodes CSARGRTSGTSTDTQYF.

The chain is built from TRBV14 and TRBJ2-5, with D possibly being TRBD1 or TRBD2 (6 bases each). CDR1 SGHDN and CDR2 FVKESK come from the germline V gene. The CDR3 has 14 residues. The V and J ends lost 0 bases and 11 bases respectively, with 16 bases between them. Written as DNA, the CDR3 is TGTGCCAGCAGCCAAGATTTCACAGGGACTGAGCAGTACTTC. Its protein product is CASSQDFTGTEQYF.

This clonotype was found a few times. This sequence joins TRBV27 and TRBJ1-1, with a weak D call TRBD1 (5 bases). V gave up 0 bases and J gave up 1 base, with 9 bases separating them. Germline V CDR1 and CDR2: MNHEY, SMNVEV (reference sequence). The CDR3 runs 15 residues. This CDR3 reads CASSLSGGQNTEAFF. In DNA, the CDR3 is TGTGCCAGCAGTTTATCGGGAGGACAGAACACTGAAGCTTTCTTT.

The CDR3 sequence: CASRGGAETQYF. The CDR3 DNA is TGTGCCAGCAGGGGGGGGGCCGAGACCCAGTACTTC. The chain carries TRBV6-5 and TRBJ2-4; perhaps TRBD2 as D (7 bases). The DNA end lines up better with TRBJ2-5; the J call may be wrong. Germline V gene data show CDR1 as MNHEY and CDR2 as SVGAGI. There are 12 residues in the CDR3.

Points on this clonotype: Compared with germline, one end of the junction differs, possibly owing to a read error. This rearrangement joins TRBV9 to TRBJ2-4; no clear D gene. The germline V gene has CDR1 SGDLS and CDR2 YYNGEE. The CDR3 totals 12 residues. In DNA, the CDR3 is TGTGCCAGCAACGTAGGTGACGACATTCAGTACTTC. Its protein is CASNVGDDIQYF.

V is TRBV7-2 and J is TRBJ2-7, with D possibly TRBD2 on 5 matching bases. Germline CDR1 reads SGHTA; CDR2 reads FQGNSA. CDR3 length: 15 amino acids. The V and J ends lost 1 base and 4 bases respectively, with 14 bases between them. CDR3 region: CASSLEAVIRYEQYF. The CDR3 DNA is TGTGCCAGCAGCTTAGAAGCGGTGATTAGATACGAGCAGTACTTC. Based on the CDR3 plus reference TRBV7-2 and TRBJ2-7, the full variable domain is GAGVSQSPSNKVTEKGKDVELRCDPISGHTALYWYRQSLGQGLEFLIYFQGNSAPDKSGLPSDRFSAERTGGSVSTLTIQRTQQEDSAVYLCASSLEAVIRYEQYFGPGTRLTVT.

The chain is built from TRBV20-1 and TRBJ2-1, with TRBD2 identical over 15 bases. The CDR3 has 18 residues. Germline lookup yields CDR1 DFQATT and CDR2 SNEGSKA (reference sequence). CDR3 sequence: CRAEKGLAGGHPYNEQFF. CDR3 DNA: TGCAGGGCAGAAAAGGGACTAGCGGGAGGTCACCCCTACAATGAGCAGTTCTTC.

The rearrangement joins TRBV6-6 to TRBJ1-1, with TRBD1 matching over 7 bases. The CDR3 is 12 amino acids. V gave up 6 bases and J gave up 11 bases; unmatched junction bases: 9. CDR1 and CDR2 (germline): MNHNY, SVGAGI (reference sequence). The CDR3 region is CASSRQGPSAFF. In DNA, the CDR3 is TGTGCCAGCAGCCGACAGGGCCCGTCGGCTTTCTTT.